This is a list of T cell receptor beta chains from one sample in a study of post-analysis software for immune sequencing data. TCRdb ran MiXCR on the PCR reads and lists one entry per CDR3 protein. The repertoire holds hundreds of thousands of distinct CDR3 sequences, with roughly 27% as singletons. The source material was blood. The origin of the receptors is a girl aged 10 to 17 with multiple sclerosis. CDR3s include the opening cysteine and the closing phenylalanine or tryptophan. The order of the fields is J gene, D gene, clone size, V gene, CDR3 DNA, CDR3 protein. D genes are given only for firm matches. Expanded clones get a size class; other rows say once, few or many, or leave the size out.

J: TRBJ1-1
D: -
size: -
V: TRBV4-3
DNA: TGCGCCAGCAGCCAAGATTTGACGGCCGCAGGTAACACTGAAGCTTTCTTT
CDR3: CASSQDLTAAGNTEAFF

J: TRBJ2-3
D: -
size: -
V: TRBV28
DNA: TGTGCCAGCACCTCGGAGGGGGGTCCCAGCACAGATACGCAGTATTTT
CDR3: CASTSEGGPSTDTQYF

J: TRBJ1-4
D: -
size: few
V: TRBV15
DNA: TGTGCCACCAGCCTTTGGAGGACGACTAATGAAAAACTGTTTTTT
CDR3: CATSLWRTTNEKLFF

J: TRBJ2-7
D: -
size: many
V: TRBV7-2
DNA: TGTGCCAGCAGCTTGACCAGCTTCTACGAGCAGTACTTC
CDR3: CASSLTSFYEQYF

J: TRBJ1-1
D: -
size: -
V: TRBV7-9
DNA: TGTGCCAGCAGCTTAGAGAACACTGAAGCTTTCTTT
CDR3: CASSLENTEAFF

J: TRBJ2-7
D: -
size: -
V: TRBV28
DNA: TGTGCCAGCAGGGGGGGCGGAGACCACGAGCAGTACTTC
CDR3: CASRGGGDHEQYF

J: TRBJ2-3
D: -
size: few
V: TRBV7-9
DNA: TGTGCCAGCAGCTTCGACACTTGGGTTTCAACAGATACGCAGTATTTT
CDR3: CASSFDTWVSTDTQYF

J: TRBJ2-1
D: -
size: -
V: TRBV29-1
DNA: TGCAGCGTTGAAACAGGGTCGGTGCAGTTCTTC
CDR3: CSVETGSVQFF

J: TRBJ1-4
D: -
size: -
V: TRBV4-3
DNA: TGCGCCAGCAGCCAAGAAGGAGAAAAAAAACTGTTTTTT
CDR3: CASSQEGEKKLFF

J: TRBJ1-3
D: -
size: -
V: TRBV7-2
DNA: TGTGCCAGCAGCTTAGCGTGGGGGGGTGGAAACACCATATATTTT
CDR3: CASSLAWGGGNTIYF

J: TRBJ2-3
D: -
size: -
V: TRBV18
DNA: TGTGCCAGCTGTGACAGATCAGATACGCAGTATTTT
CDR3: CASCDRSDTQYF

J: TRBJ1-5
D: -
size: few
V: TRBV6-5
DNA: TGTGCCAGCAGTTACTCGGGTCCGGGTGGAACCGTTCAGCCCCAGCATTTT
CDR3: CASSYSGPGGTVQPQHF

J: TRBJ2-5
D: TRBD2
size: few
V: TRBV14
DNA: TGTGCCAGCAGCCAACAGGGACTAGCGAGAGAGACCCAGTACTTC
CDR3: CASSQQGLARETQYF

J: TRBJ1-6
D: TRBD1
size: -
V: TRBV9
DNA: TGTGCCAGCAGCGCGCGGGACAGGGGGAATTCACCCCTCCACTTT
CDR3: CASSARDRGNSPLHF

J: TRBJ2-1
D: -
size: -
V: TRBV20-1
DNA: TGCAGTGCAGGGACCCAGAATGAGCAGTTCTTC
CDR3: CSAGTQNEQFF

J: TRBJ1-4
D: -
size: few
V: TRBV15
DNA: TGTGCCACCAGCAGTTCAGGGTCTGTCGAAAAACTGTTTTTT
CDR3: CATSSSGSVEKLFF

J: TRBJ2-5
D: -
size: -
V: TRBV4-3
DNA: TGCGCCAGCAGCCAAAATTCACAGGGCCGGGGGGAGCAGTACTTC
CDR3: CASSQNSQGRGEQYF

J: TRBJ2-1
D: TRBD2
size: -
V: TRBV6-2/TRBV6-3
DNA: TGTGCCAGCAGTCGCACCCGCGGGAGGAGTGAGCAGTTCTTC
CDR3: CASSRTRGRSEQFF